A single TCR beta chain is shown here with its context. Its antigen is not identified. It was with 60 Vbeta and 13 Jbeta primers that the PCR ran. The method was immunoSEQ multiplex PCR; TCRdb's version includes in-frame clones alone and lacks a portion of them. The sample records roughly 77,000 clones, over 9.5% being singletons. The sample originates from a study of cytomegalovirus exposure and HLA in healthy donors. Study outcomes and limitations: Cytomegalovirus status was reportedly diagnosed by the classifier with high sensitivity and specificity. Among donors in an Asian-associated ancestry cluster, a later analysis reportedly found fewer N-insertions than the approximately 670-donor mean. The study listed around 150 cytomegalovirus-associated TCR beta chains.

V gave up 0 bases and J gave up 0 bases, with 19 bases separating them. The CDR3 contains 19 residues. The germline V gene has CDR1 SGHRS and CDR2 YFSETQ. The chain uses TRBV5-1 and TRBJ1-3, with TRBD1 as a possible D gene (6 bases). The source is a man aged 60 to 75 in good health and CMV-seropositive. The specimen was PBMCs. This CDR3 is CASSLGAQGGAISGNTIYF. The DNA for the CDR3 is TGCGCCAGCAGCTTGGGGGCCCAAGGGGGTGCGATCTCTGGAAACACCATATATTTT.